Shown below are 9 T cell receptor beta chains from a single sample sequenced in a study of beta chain features in type 1 diabetes (dated by TCRdb to 2016 to 2019). Library construction relied on the immunoSEQ multiplex PCR assay. The High Capacity cDNA Reverse Transcription Kit was used to reverse transcribe all of the isolated RNA, meaning that expressed TCRB transcripts were what got sequenced. In its TCRdb copy, this immuneACCESS table keeps in-frame sequences only and misses some clones. Where compared with another copy, unresolved V genes explain less than half of these, and the others have no known cause. This sample is represented by 200,000 to 250,000 clones; about a tenth of them were singletons. The top ten constitute approximately 1.3% of the sample. Sequenced: central memory CD4+ T cells from blood. These receptors were taken from a man younger than 30 in good health.

The chain links TRBV30 to TRBJ2-2; D gene ambiguous. Germline V CDR1 and CDR2: GTSNPN, SVGIG (reference sequence). The CDR3 is 11 residues long. The V end lost 0 bases, the J end lost 9 bases, and 5 bases lay between the germline ends. This CDR3 is CAWSVIRELFF. The CDR3 DNA reads TGTGCCTGGAGTGTAATCAGGGAGCTGTTTTTT.

The chain couples TRBV7-8 to TRBJ2-7; 7 positions match TRBD2. The ends lost 5 bases at V and 7 bases at J; junction bases unmatched: 14. Germline CDR1 and CDR2: SGHVS and FQNEAQ. The CDR3 has 15 residues. Written as DNA, the CDR3 is TGTGCCAGCAGCCCGCTCGGGGGAGGGCCCTCGGAGCAGTACTTC. This sequence encodes CASSPLGGGPSEQYF. Combining the CDR3 with reference TRBV7-8 and TRBJ2-7 gives the whole variable domain GAGVSQSPRYKVAKRGQDVALRCDPISGHVSLFWYQQALGQGPEFLTYFQNEAQLDKSGLPSDRFFAERPEGSVSTLKIQRTQQEDSAVYLCASSPLGGGPSEQYFGPGTRLTVT.

This rearrangement joins TRBV7-2 to TRBJ2-1; D gene ambiguous. CDR3 size: 15 residues. V was trimmed by 5 bases and J by 1 base, leaving 12 bases between them. Germline values: CDR1 SGHTA, CDR2 FQGNSA. The CDR3 protein is CASSPRFGSYNEQFF. DNA of the CDR3: TGTGCCAGCAGCCCACGGTTTGGGTCCTACAATGAGCAGTTCTTC.

The V gene is TRBV4-1, the J gene TRBJ2-1; D is ambiguous. V lost 6 bases and J lost 5, with 20 bases in between. This CDR3 is built from 16 residues. The germline CDR1 and CDR2 sequences are MGHRA and YSYEKL. The CDR3 here is CASSEGRSNWDNEQFF. The DNA for the CDR3 is TGCGCCAGCAGTGAAGGCCGGTCCAATTGGGACAATGAGCAGTTCTTC.

The J gene is TRBJ2-7, the V gene TRBV29-1; D is undetermined. This CDR3 has 11 residues. V lost 4 bases, J lost 5 bases, and 9 bases lay in between. From germline, CDR1 is SQVTM and CDR2 ANQGSEA. This CDR3 is CSVAWGDEQYF. CDR3 DNA: TGCAGCGTTGCCTGGGGTGACGAGCAGTACTTC.

This clone was counted only a few times. Other DNA sequences from this sample encode an identical CDR3 as well. The CDR3 region has the DNA TGTGCCAGCAGCGTAGGCCTAGCGGGGACCGGGGAGCTGTTTTTT. It translates to CASSVGLAGTGELFF. This rearrangement joins TRBV9 to TRBJ2-2; TRBD2 aligns across 9 bases. This CDR3 spans 15 amino acids. The germline V gene encodes CDR1 SGDLS and CDR2 YYNGEE. V trimming: 0 bases; J trimming: 5 bases; junction bases outside the gene matches: 2.

There are a few counts of this clone. The chain has TRBV5-1 and TRBJ2-7, with D possibly TRBD2 on 5 matching bases. Germline-derived CDR1 and CDR2 are SGHRS and YFSETQ. The CDR3 is 15 residues long. V was pared by 4 bases and J by 1 base, with 15 bases between. CDR3 nucleotides: TGCGCCAGCAGCCCGAGGTCCACGGGGTCCTACGAGCAGTACTTC. Encoded protein: CASSPRSTGSYEQYF.

This clone was detected a few times. The rearrangement joins TRBV10-3 to TRBJ2-7; no firm D call. This CDR3 contains 11 residues. The germline V gene has CDR1 ENHRY and CDR2 SYGVKD. Trimming removed 5 bases from V and 3 bases from J, with 5 bases in between. The DNA of the CDR3 is TGTGCCATCAGTCCAAGCTACGAGCAGTACTTC. Translated: CAISPSYEQYF.

This rearrangement joins TRBV7-9 to TRBJ2-7; D not resolved. CDR1 and CDR2 from the germline V gene are SEHNR and FQNEAQ (reference sequence). The CDR3 sequence is 14 residues long. Trimming took 1 base from V and 2 from J, leaving 9 bases between them. The CDR3 DNA is TGTGCCAGCAGCTTAGGCGACCGTACCTACGAGCAGTACTTC. Its protein is CASSLGDRTYEQYF.